Listed below are T cell receptor beta chains from one sample, sequenced in a study of T-cell reconstitution after alpha-beta-depleted transplantation in children. MiXCR, applied by TCRdb to the PCR reads, yields one record per CDR3 protein. The table includes fewer than 400,000 distinct CDR3 sequences, about a quarter detected once. Sequences were derived from PBMCs, mostly from graft donor cells, sampled 180 days after TCRalphabeta/CD19-depleted stem cell transplant. The source is a male patient between 10 and 17 years old who had a stem cell transplant for acute lymphoblastic leukemia, so the T cells may come from the graft donor. CDR3s include the opening cysteine and the closing phenylalanine or tryptophan. D genes are given only for firm matches.

v_gene	d_gene	j_gene	CDR3aa
TRBV4-1	NA	TRBJ2-5	CASSPTSSRKETQYF
TRBV2	TRBD2	TRBJ2-3	CASSDPSGLSDTQYF
TRBV5-1	NA	TRBJ2-3	CASSLEGSLGTDTQYF
TRBV24-1	TRBD1	TRBJ2-7	CATSAPDRGRPSYEQYF
TRBV11-1	NA	TRBJ1-1	CASSYSPTGTSGRVEAFF
TRBV4-1	NA	TRBJ2-7	CASSQVGDRGEQYF
TRBV5-1	TRBD1	TRBJ1-2	CASKRTGDLYGYTF
TRBV7-3	NA	TRBJ2-1	CASSATEWDNEQFF
TRBV6-1	TRBD1	TRBJ1-2	CASSKTGRRNYGYTF
TRBV24-1	NA	TRBJ2-2	CATSDLDRNTGELFF
TRBV5-1	TRBD2	TRBJ2-1	CASSSGSSYNEQFF
TRBV7-2	TRBD2	TRBJ2-7	CASSLASLAGIFGSYEQYF
TRBV11-1	NA	TRBJ2-1	CASSLPGRGKVSYNEQFF
TRBV27	NA	TRBJ2-7	CASSLTGYIYEQYF
TRBV24-1	NA	TRBJ2-3	CATSSTDTQYF
TRBV28	NA	TRBJ1-2	CASSLSRFYGYTF
TRBV3-1	TRBD1	TRBJ1-5	CASSQAPGQGQPQHF
TRBV7-9	NA	TRBJ2-1	CASSLGSPEQFF
TRBV5-1	NA	TRBJ2-1	CASSLTGGPGEQFF
TRBV4-1	NA	TRBJ2-5	CASSQATLSETQYF